This T cell receptor beta chain was documented in a study of monozygotic twins with cystic fibrosis. The germline V gene encodes CDR1 KGHSH and CDR2 LQKENI. The CDR3 length is 14 residues. The ends were cut back, 3 bases at V and 3 bases at J, with 11 bases in the middle. Assay used: immunoSEQ multiplex PCR; TCRdb lists only in-frame clones, some missing. The data show approximately 25,000 clones, approximately 89% seen once. This clone was picked up a small number of times. Antigen unknown. Whole-study findings and limits: V usage most resembled the co-twin in 13 of 16 pairs. Unrelated CF individuals shared fewer identical clonotypes than monozygotic CF twins. Median Simpson clonality of approximately 0.01 suggested naive T cells predominated. Age, concordance and disease severity did not associate with shared CDR3 numbers.

The sequenced sample was blood. The receptor was isolated from a girl aged 2 to 9 with cystic fibrosis. The chain combines TRBV18 with TRBJ1-1, with D possibly being TRBD1 (5 bases). The CDR3 here is CASSPGASYTEAFF. The CDR3 nucleotides are TGTGCCAGCTCACCTGGGGCGTCGTACACTGAAGCTTTCTTT.